This T cell receptor beta chain was observed in a study of blood T cell repertoires in COVID-19. Looking at the study overall: T cells, B-cell-depleted T cells, or PBMCs supplied cDNA or gDNA.

Seattle's enrolled individuals joined amid active infection and were then monitored longitudinally. Authors' analysis steps: Estimation of nucleated cell counts was performed using reference gene primer amplification. The protocol was immunoSEQ multiplex PCR, while the TCRdb copy is restricted to in-frame clones and leaves out a portion. That table supplies the V and J calls and clone size; D and trimming were determined from the DNA. The sample consists of fewer than 700,000 clones, 85% to 90% of them appearing once. The sequenced sample was peripheral blood. This clonotype originated in a woman aged 45-65 years with COVID-19, enrolled during active disease.

The DNA of the CDR3 is TGTGCCAGCTCGAGGTTAGACAATCAGCCCCAGCATTTT. Its translation is CASSRLDNQPQHF. The chain links TRBV6-5 to TRBJ1-5; no reliable D call. Trimming left V 8 bases short and J 3 bases short, with 11 bases between. The CDR3 totals 13 residues. Germline V gene lookup returns CDR1 MNHEY and CDR2 SVGAGI.